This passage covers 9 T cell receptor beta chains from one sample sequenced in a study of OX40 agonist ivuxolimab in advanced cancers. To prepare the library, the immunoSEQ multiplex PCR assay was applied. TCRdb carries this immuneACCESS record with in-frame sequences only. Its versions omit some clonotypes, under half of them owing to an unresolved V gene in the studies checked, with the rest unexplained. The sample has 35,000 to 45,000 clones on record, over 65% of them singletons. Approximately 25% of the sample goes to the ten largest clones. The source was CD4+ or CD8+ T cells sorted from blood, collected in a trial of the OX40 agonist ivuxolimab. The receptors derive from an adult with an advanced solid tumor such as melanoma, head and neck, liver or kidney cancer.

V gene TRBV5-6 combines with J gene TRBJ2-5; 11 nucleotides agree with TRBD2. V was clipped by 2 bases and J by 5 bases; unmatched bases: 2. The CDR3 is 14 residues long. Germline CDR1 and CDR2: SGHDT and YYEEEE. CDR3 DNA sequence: TGTGCCAGCAGCTTTACTAGCGGGGGTGAGACCCAGTACTTC. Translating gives CASSFTSGGETQYF.

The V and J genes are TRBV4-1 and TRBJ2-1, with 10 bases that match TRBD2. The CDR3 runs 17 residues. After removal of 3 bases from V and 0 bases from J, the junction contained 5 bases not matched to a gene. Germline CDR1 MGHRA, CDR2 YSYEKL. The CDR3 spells CASSHLAGADSYNEQFF. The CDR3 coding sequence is TGCGCCAGCAGCCATCTAGCGGGGGCGGACTCCTACAATGAGCAGTTCTTC.

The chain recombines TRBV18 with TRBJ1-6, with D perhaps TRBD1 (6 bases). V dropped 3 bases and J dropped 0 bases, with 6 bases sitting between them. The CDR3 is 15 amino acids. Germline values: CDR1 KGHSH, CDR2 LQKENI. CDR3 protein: CASSPDSSYNSPLHF. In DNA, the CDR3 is TGTGCCAGCTCACCGGACAGCTCCTATAATTCACCCCTCCACTTT. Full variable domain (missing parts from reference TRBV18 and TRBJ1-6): NAGVMQNPRHLVRRRGQEARLRCSPMKGHSHVYWYRQLPEEGLKFMVYLQKENIIDESGMPKERFSAEFPKEGPSILRIQQVVRGDSAAYFCASSPDSSYNSPLHFGNGTRLTVT.

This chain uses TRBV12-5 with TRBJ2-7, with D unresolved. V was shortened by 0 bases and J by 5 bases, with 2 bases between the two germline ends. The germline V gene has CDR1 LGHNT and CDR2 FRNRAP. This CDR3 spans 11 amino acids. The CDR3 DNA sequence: TGTGCTAGTGGTTTGGTCGACGAGCAGTACTTC. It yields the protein CASGLVDEQYF. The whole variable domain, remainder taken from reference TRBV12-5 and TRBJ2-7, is DARVTQTPRHKVTEMGQEVTMRCQPILGHNTVFWYRQTMMQGLELLAYFRNRAPLDDSGMPKDRFSAEMPDATLATLKIQPSEPRDSAVYFCASGLVDEQYFGPGTRLTVT.

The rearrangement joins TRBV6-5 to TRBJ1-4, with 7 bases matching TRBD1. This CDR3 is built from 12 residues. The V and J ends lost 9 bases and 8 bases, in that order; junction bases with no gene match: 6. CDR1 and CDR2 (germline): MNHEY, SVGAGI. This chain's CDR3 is CASRQGNEKLFF. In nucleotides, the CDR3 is TGTGCCAGTCGACAGGGAAACGAAAAACTGTTTTTT.

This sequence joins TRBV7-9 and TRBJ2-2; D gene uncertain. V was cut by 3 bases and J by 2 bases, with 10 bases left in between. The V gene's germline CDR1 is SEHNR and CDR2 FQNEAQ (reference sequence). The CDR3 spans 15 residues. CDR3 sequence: CASSFFLGNTGELFF. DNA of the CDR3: TGTGCCAGCAGCTTTTTTCTGGGAAACACCGGGGAGCTGTTTTTT.

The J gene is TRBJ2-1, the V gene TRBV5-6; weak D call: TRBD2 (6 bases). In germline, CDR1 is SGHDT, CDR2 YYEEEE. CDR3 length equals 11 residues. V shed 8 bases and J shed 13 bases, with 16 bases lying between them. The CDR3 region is CASHTGRNQFF. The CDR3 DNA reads TGTGCCAGTCATACCGGGAGAAATCAGTTCTTC.

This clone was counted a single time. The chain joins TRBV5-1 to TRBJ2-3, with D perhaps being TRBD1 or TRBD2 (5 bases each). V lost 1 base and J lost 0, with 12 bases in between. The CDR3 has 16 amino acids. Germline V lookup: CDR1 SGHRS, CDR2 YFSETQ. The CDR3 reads CASSLQVGPSTDTQYF. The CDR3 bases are TGCGCCAGCAGCTTGCAGGTGGGACCGAGCACAGATACGCAGTATTTT.

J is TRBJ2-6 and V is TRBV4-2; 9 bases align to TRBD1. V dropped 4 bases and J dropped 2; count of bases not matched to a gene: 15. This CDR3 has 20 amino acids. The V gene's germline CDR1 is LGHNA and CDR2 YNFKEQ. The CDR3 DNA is TGTGCCAGCAGCCTTCAGGCCCCCGACAGGGGGGTGGCTGGGGCCAACGTCCTGACTTTC. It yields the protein CASSLQAPDRGVAGANVLTF.